This TCR beta chain was documented in a study of glioma-infiltrating T cells after dendritic cell vaccination. Study information: Treatment, given 2003 to 2012, was autologous tumor lysate-pulsed dendritic cell vaccination.

Only patients with spare fresh-frozen tumor and over two years of follow-up were included. No glioblastoma patient carried an isocitrate dehydrogenase mutation. Only in-frame clones appear in the TCRdb table, and some are missing; sequencing was by immunoSEQ multiplex PCR. The table lists 93,000 or so clones, about four fifths of them singletons, with over 9.5% in the top ten. For this clone: Its target is unknown.

Findings and caveats of the study: Only a small number of patients had complete blood and tumor samples.

The input for sequencing was blood, taken before dendritic cell vaccination. This TCR came from a human donor with glioblastoma.

CDR3 loop: CASRTGTAVQETQYF. The CDR3 bases are TGTGCCAGCAGGACCGGGACAGCGGTACAAGAGACCCAGTACTTC. The chain joins TRBV2 to TRBJ2-5; 7 bases are a match to TRBD1. Unmatched junction bases numbered 9, after V lost 6 bases and J lost 2 bases. This CDR3 spans 15 amino acids. Germline CDR1 and CDR2: SNHLY and FYNNEI.